Below, 30 T cell receptor beta chains from the same sample are listed, as sequenced in a study of T cells expressing NK-cell markers. After re-calling the 5' RACE reads, TCRdb lists one entry per CDR3 protein, DNA absent. The specimen's table records some 140,000 distinct CDR3 sequences. The specimen was blood T cells: a sorted CD56 or NKG2C T cell subset, CD4+ or CD8+ T cells, or bulk PBMC T cells (not recorded which). These TCRs come from a woman in her fifties or sixties in good health.

The chain employs TRBV24-1 and TRBJ1-5. Looked up from germline, CDR1 is KGHDR and CDR2 is SFDVKD. This CDR3 is 16 amino acids long. The CDR3 sequence is CATSDTTGTAISPQHF.

The chain is built from TRBV20-1 and TRBJ2-1; TCRdb's D call of TRBD2 is untestable without DNA. The CDR3 sequence is 14 residues long. Germline V gene data show CDR1 as DFQATT and CDR2 as SNEGSKA (reference sequence). Here the CDR3 reads CSARSGRPYNEQFF.

The gene calls are TRBV9 and TRBJ2-5; TCRdb's assignment of TRBD1 cannot be checked, as there is no DNA. The CDR3 loop spans 14 amino acids. Germline V gene sequence: CDR1 SGDLS, CDR2 YYNGEE. The chain's CDR3 is CASSGTGAQETQYF.

This chain joins TRBV12-3 or TRBV12-4 and TRBJ2-7; TCRdb names TRBD1, which stays unverified in the absence of DNA. The CDR3 consists of 15 residues. The CDR3 sequence: CASSSPRGDAYEQYF.

V is TRBV6-6 and J is TRBJ1-5. The CDR3 is 14 amino acids. From germline, CDR1 is MNHNY and CDR2 SVGAGI (reference sequence). CDR3 sequence: CASSYSGSNQPQHF.

The chain carries TRBV4-1 and TRBJ2-3; TCRdb selects TRBD2, and the lack of DNA leaves this call unchecked. The CDR3 runs 16 residues. CDR1 is MGHRA and CDR2 is YSYEKL in the germline V gene. The CDR3 loop reads CASSQTSGRGTDTQYF.

V and J are TRBV20-1 and TRBJ1-2. The CDR3 sequence is 12 residues long. The germline V gene has CDR1 DFQATT and CDR2 SNEGSKA (reference sequence). CDR3 region: CSAPAGGNGYTF.

The genes are TRBV12-3 or TRBV12-4 and TRBJ1-2; lacking DNA, the TRBD1 call made by TCRdb goes unchecked. The CDR3 has 17 amino acids. CDR3 region: CASSPTGGIPFGYGYTF.

The chain joins TRBV27 to TRBJ1-2; the TCRdb D gene call, TRBD1, has no DNA to confirm it. The length of the CDR3 is 16 residues. Germline V gives CDR1 MNHEY, CDR2 SMNVEV (reference sequence). The CDR3: CASSFSGREGGYGYTF.

The V and J genes are TRBV21-1 and TRBJ2-5; absent DNA, TCRdb's TRBD1 call cannot be checked. TRBV21-1 is noted as a pseudogene. The CDR3 covers 15 residues. The CDR3 region is CASSGGGGQGETQYF.

The gene calls are TRBV5-5 and TRBJ2-1; TCRdb indicates TRBD2, and absent DNA this call remains unverified. The germline CDR1 and CDR2 sequences are SGHKS and YYEKEE (reference sequence). There are 14 residues in the CDR3. The CDR3 sequence: CASSERTGYNEQFF.

The chain employs TRBV6-6 and TRBJ2-1; no DNA is available, so the TRBD2 call from TCRdb remains unchecked. The CDR3 spans 12 residues. Germline V gene lookup returns CDR1 MNHNY and CDR2 SVGAGI (reference sequence). The CDR3 loop is CASSLSGAGAIF.

This sequence joins TRBV9 and TRBJ2-3; lacking DNA, the TRBD2 call made by TCRdb goes unchecked. The germline V gene encodes CDR1 SGDLS and CDR2 YYNGEE. There are 15 residues in the CDR3. The CDR3 reads CASSTQLAGSDTQYF.

This chain links TRBV27 with TRBJ1-2. The germline gives CDR1 MNHEY, CDR2 SMNVEV (reference sequence). CDR3 length equals 16 residues. The CDR3 loop reads CASSPLQGVFGYGYTF.

J is TRBJ2-2 and V is TRBV11-2. Germline CDR1 and CDR2: SGHAT and FQNNGV. There are 14 residues in the CDR3. The CDR3 is CASSGSMVTGELFF.

The chain employs TRBV7-9 and TRBJ2-7; TCRdb names TRBD1, which stays unverified in the absence of DNA. The germline gives CDR1 SEHNR, CDR2 FQNEAQ (reference sequence). The CDR3 is 13 residues long. The CDR3 protein is CASSPSGNYEQYF.

CDR3 in amino acids: CASSLGREVTDTQYF. V is TRBV4-2 and J is TRBJ2-3; the TCRdb D gene call, TRBD2, has no DNA to confirm it. The CDR3 runs to 15 residues. Germline lookup yields CDR1 LGHNA and CDR2 YNFKEQ.

This chain joins TRBV11-2 and TRBJ2-7; TCRdb calls TRBD2, which cannot be checked without DNA. Germline V gives CDR1 SGHAT, CDR2 FQNNGV. The CDR3 length is 18 residues. The CDR3 region is CASAPGAGGRLPSYEQYF.

The chain employs TRBV28 and TRBJ2-5; TCRdb lists TRBD2, though no DNA is available to test this call. In germline, CDR1 is MDHEN, CDR2 SYDVKM. This CDR3 comprises 15 residues. The CDR3 here is CASSLLSTSQETQYF.

The V call is TRBV27, the J call TRBJ2-7. Germline CDR1 MNHEY, CDR2 SMNVEV (reference sequence). This CDR3 comprises 14 residues. This CDR3 is CASRFLESSSEQYF.

The rearrangement joins TRBV7-3 to TRBJ2-1; TCRdb's D call, TRBD1, is unchecked because there is no DNA. From germline, CDR1 is SGHTA and CDR2 FQGTGA. The CDR3 covers 16 residues. The CDR3 reads CASSSTTRRGNNEQFF.

The chain couples TRBV7-6 to TRBJ2-6; as DNA is missing, the TRBD1 call by TCRdb cannot be tested. The CDR3 is 16 residues long. The germline CDR1 and CDR2 sequences are SGHVS and FNYEAQ. CDR3 loop: CASSLTGGSGANVLTF. The whole variable domain, filled in from reference TRBV7-6 and TRBJ2-6, reads GAGVSQSPRYKVTKRGQDVALRCDPISGHVSLYWYRQALGQGPEFLTYFNYEAQQDKSGLPNDRFSAERPEGSISTLTIQRTEQRDSAMYRCASSLTGGSGANVLTFGAGSRLTVL.

The rearrangement joins TRBV2 to TRBJ2-7. The CDR3 has 11 residues. CDR1 and CDR2 (germline): SNHLY, FYNNEI. Here the CDR3 reads CASSDRYEQYF. Full variable domain (rest looked up from reference TRBV2 and TRBJ2-7): EPEVTQTPSHQVTQMGQEVILRCVPISNHLYFYWYRQILGQKVEFLVSFYNNEISEKSEIFDDQFSVERPDGSNFTLKIRSTKLEDSAMYFCASSDRYEQYFGPGTRLTVT.

The chain has TRBV25-1 and TRBJ2-3; absent DNA, TCRdb's TRBD1 call cannot be checked. The CDR3 is 15 amino acids. Germline V CDR1 and CDR2: MGHDK, SYGVNS. This CDR3 is CASSEYDRRPDTQYF.

The genes are TRBV4-2 and TRBJ2-1. Germline CDR1 is LGHNA and CDR2 is YNFKEQ. The CDR3 sequence is 12 residues long. The chain's CDR3 is CASSQTAEEQFF.

This rearrangement joins TRBV6-4 to TRBJ2-1; TCRdb's assignment of TRBD2 cannot be checked, as there is no DNA. Germline V gene lookup returns CDR1 MRHNA and CDR2 SNTAGT. CDR3 length: 15 amino acids. The CDR3 region is CASSDGTSSYNEQFF.

The genes are TRBV13 and TRBJ1-1. Germline V gene sequence: CDR1 PRHDT, CDR2 FYEKMQ (reference sequence). CDR3 length: 13 residues. CDR3 loop: CASSFRSRGEAFF.

The V gene is TRBV3-1, the J gene TRBJ2-7. Looked up from germline, CDR1 is LGHDT and CDR2 is YNNKEL (reference sequence). The CDR3 spans 13 residues. CDR3: CASSHMSSYEQYF.

The J gene is TRBJ1-5, the V gene TRBV5-6. The CDR3 extends over 13 amino acids. Germline loops: CDR1 SGHDT, CDR2 YYEEEE. The CDR3 is CASSLLNGQPQHF. Variable domain in full (rest from reference TRBV5-6 and TRBJ1-5): DAGVTQSPTHLIKTRGQQVTLRCSPKSGHDTVSWYQQALGQGPQFIFQYYEEEERQRGNFPDRFSGHQFPNYSSELNVNALLLGDSALYLCASSLLNGQPQHFGDGTRLSIL.

This rearrangement joins TRBV24-1 to TRBJ2-3; TCRdb designates TRBD2, a call that cannot be tested without DNA. Germline lookup yields CDR1 KGHDR and CDR2 SFDVKD. This CDR3 contains 14 residues. CDR3 amino acids: CATSESRDSDTQYF.